This T cell receptor beta chain was identified in a study of molecular identifiers for immune sequencing clone quantification. V was pared by 4 bases and J by 2 bases, with 5 bases of the junction left unmatched. The CDR3 consists of 15 residues. Germline lookup yields CDR1 SGHDT and CDR2 YYEEEE. Previously reported methods and listed TCR primers produced the bulk TCR libraries. TCRdb called the PCR reads again in MiXCR, with one record for every CDR3 protein. The sample shows about 35,000 distinct CDR3 sequences, approximately 19% of them seen only once. As CD8+CD4-CCR7+CD45RA+ cells, naive CD8 T cells were sorted. This clonotype has ten or more counts. Its antigen is unidentified. Findings and caveats of the study: In cases of identical TCR molecules sharing a barcode, highly expanded clone sizes could be underestimated.

The material sequenced was naive CD8+ T cells from blood, with Jurkat cell RNA spiked in. As to subset: FACS-sorted CD8+CD4-CCR7+CD45RA+ naive T cells. This TCR was recovered from a human donor in good health. Some libraries in this study had Jurkat cell RNA spiked in. The chain combines TRBV5-6 with TRBJ2-3; 9 bases agree with TRBD2. The CDR3 reads CASSEIAGATDTQYF. The CDR3 region has the DNA TGTGCCAGCAGCGAAATAGCGGGGGCCACAGATACGCAGTATTTT.